These T cell receptor beta chains were read from a single sample in a study of cytomegalovirus exposure and HLA in healthy donors. Clones were sequenced by immunoSEQ multiplex PCR, and TCRdb holds only the in-frame ones, with some missing. The sample has some 150,000 clones; around 68% are singletons. Input material: PBMCs. The source is a young man in good health and CMV-seronegative. CDR3s include the opening cysteine and the closing phenylalanine or tryptophan. The D gene is left open where the match is weak. Clone size is shown for a subset of rows, as once, few, many or a class of expanded clone.

TRBV5-6	NA	TRBJ2-7	NA	TGTGCCAGCAGCTTGGCCGGGATCGAGCAGTACTTC	CASSLAGIEQYF
TRBV11-2	once	TRBJ1-4	TRBD1	TGTGCCAGCAGTGAGCTGACAGGGGTTGGTGAAAAACTGTTTTTT	CASSELTGVGEKLFF
TRBV7-3	NA	TRBJ2-3	TRBD2	TGTGCCAGCAGCTCCGGACTAGCGGGGTCCCGCTTCACAGATACGCAGTATTTT	CASSSGLAGSRFTDTQYF
TRBV4-2	NA	TRBJ1-4	TRBD1	TGTGCCAGCAGCCAAGCGGCAGGGGGCGGAGGTGAAAAACTGTTTTTT	CASSQAAGGGGEKLFF
TRBV19	NA	TRBJ2-6	NA	TGTGCCAGTAGTATACACAGGGTTTCCGGGGCCAACGTCCTGACTTTC	CASSIHRVSGANVLTF
TRBV4-3	few	TRBJ2-3	TRBD2	TGCGCCAGCAGCCAAGAGGGACTAGCGACAGATACGCAGTATTTT	CASSQEGLATDTQYF
TRBV5-6	NA	TRBJ1-6	NA	TGTGCCAGCAGCACCGGGGGGGGGAACAGGAATTCACCCCTCCACTTT	CASSTGGGNRNSPLHF
TRBV2	NA	TRBJ1-2	TRBD1	TGTGCCAGCAGTGAAGCGCTTCTACAGGGGGATGGCTACACCTTC	CASSEALLQGDGYTF
TRBV5-6	NA	TRBJ2-2	NA	TGTGCCAGCAGCCGGGGGAGCGGGGAGCTGTTTTTT	CASSRGSGELFF
TRBV11-2	NA	TRBJ2-7	TRBD1	TGTGCCAGCAGCACCCCGGGACAGATCTACGAGCAGTACTTC	CASSTPGQIYEQYF
TRBV5-1	few	TRBJ1-1	NA	TGCGCCAGCAGCCCCACAGGGAGGGCTGAAGCTTTCTTT	CASSPTGRAEAFF
TRBV29-1	NA	TRBJ2-1	NA	TGCAGCGTTGAACGGTACAATGAGCAGTTCTTC	CSVERYNEQFF
TRBV6-5	NA	TRBJ2-3	TRBD1	TGTGCCAGCAGTTACCGCAGGGGGGATACGCAGTATTTT	CASSYRRGDTQYF
TRBV7-2	NA	TRBJ1-6	TRBD1	TGTGCCAGCAGCTTAGCTCTCCCAGGGGGCATAAGTTCACCCCTCCACTTT	CASSLALPGGISSPLHF
TRBV28	NA	TRBJ1-5	TRBD1	TGTGCCAGCAGCAACAGGGGGAGGGGTCAGCCCCAGCATTTT	CASSNRGRGQPQHF
TRBV11-1	few	TRBJ1-1	NA	TGTGCCAGCAGCTTGTCGGGGAAAACTGAAGCTTTCTTT	CASSLSGKTEAFF
TRBV28	NA	TRBJ2-1	NA	TGTGCCAGTGGATCCGACAGCTACAATGAGCAGTTCTTC	CASGSDSYNEQFF
TRBV5-1	NA	TRBJ2-5	NA	TGCGCCAGCAGCTTGGTCACAGGGGAGACCCAGTACTTC	CASSLVTGETQYF
TRBV5-1	NA	TRBJ1-5	TRBD1	TGCGCCAGCAGCTTGGGGGGCGGGACAGACAATCAGCCCCAGCATTTT	CASSLGGGTDNQPQHF
TRBV28	NA	TRBJ2-7	TRBD1	TGTGCCAGCAGTGTCGACAGGGGTGGGGAGCAGTACTTC	CASSVDRGGEQYF
TRBV28	few	TRBJ1-1	NA	TGTGCCAGCAGTGCTAACAGGGTCAGAAACACTGAAGCTTTCTTT	CASSANRVRNTEAFF
TRBV6-1	NA	TRBJ2-6	NA	TGTGCCAGCAGTGAACTATCTGGGGCCAACGTCCTGACTTTC	CASSELSGANVLTF
TRBV30	NA	TRBJ1-1	NA	TGTGCCTGGAGTGTACGGGGGGGTCTGAGGAACACTGAAGCTTTCTTT	CAWSVRGGLRNTEAFF
TRBV19	few	TRBJ2-6	NA	TGTGCCAGTAGTATCTGGGACACAAGCTCTGGGGCCAACGTCCTGACTTTC	CASSIWDTSSGANVLTF
TRBV4-3	few	TRBJ2-3	TRBD2	TGCGCCAGCAGTTCTAGCGGGGAGAGCACAGATACGCAGTATTTT	CASSSSGESTDTQYF
TRBV10-3	NA	TRBJ1-4	TRBD1	TGTGCCATCAGTGAGGCAGGGGGCTTTGATAATGAAAAACTGTTTTTT	CAISEAGGFDNEKLFF
TRBV27	NA	TRBJ1-2	NA	TGTGCCAGCAGTTTATCGGCGGCCTCTGGGTACCCCTTC	CASSLSAASGYPF
TRBV11-2	NA	TRBJ1-5	NA	TGTGCCAGCAGCTTAGAGTCAGGATACAATCAGCCCCAGCATTTT	CASSLESGYNQPQHF
TRBV4-1	NA	TRBJ2-6	TRBD1	TGCGCCAGCAGCCAAAATGTACAGGGGGCGCGTCGGGACCTGACTTTC	CASSQNVQGARRDLTF